These T cell receptor beta chains were read from a single sample in a study of type 1 regulatory T cells. A single record per CDR3 protein comes from TCRdb applying MiXCR to the reads. The sample consists of fewer than 20,000 distinct CDR3 sequences, 10% of them appearing once. The specimen was CD4+ T cells, either the whole sample or a sorted fraction (not recorded which). The receptors were sampled from a human donor in good health. The CDR3 runs from the conserved cysteine through the conserved F or W. A D gene is named only where the DNA matches it firmly. Size values are once, few and many counts, or a class for expanded clones, and some rows have none.

V,D,size,J,CDR3,DNA
TRBV18,NA,many,TRBJ2-7,CASSPEPAEGQYF,TGTGCCAGCTCACCGGAGCCGGCGGAAGGGCAGTACTTC
TRBV5-1,NA,many,TRBJ1-6,CASSPAPDNSPLHF,TGCGCCAGCAGCCCCGCGCCCGATAATTCACCCCTCCACTTT
TRBV5-4,NA,few,TRBJ2-3,CASTDPQSTDTQYF,TGTGCCAGCACCGATCCCCAGAGCACAGATACGCAGTATTTT
TRBV5-6,TRBD1,many,TRBJ1-2,CASSDPGQGYGYTF,TGTGCCAGCAGCGATCCGGGACAGGGGTATGGCTACACCTTC
TRBV7-2,TRBD2,many,TRBJ2-1,CASSLVAGAWNEQFF,TGTGCCAGCAGCTTAGTCGCGGGAGCTTGGAATGAGCAGTTCTTC
TRBV5-1,NA,many,TRBJ2-5,CASSPQPRGQTQYF,TGCGCCAGCAGCCCACAACCCAGGGGTCAGACCCAGTACTTC
TRBV27,TRBD2,medium-sized,TRBJ2-7,CASSLVSGSYEQYF,TGTGCCAGCAGTTTAGTTAGCGGGAGTTACGAGCAGTACTTC
TRBV7-9,NA,medium-sized,TRBJ1-4,CASSFSSNEKLFF,TGTGCCAGCAGCTTTTCGTCTAATGAAAAACTGTTTTTT
TRBV19,NA,many,TRBJ1-5,CASSIPNSNQPQHF,TGTGCCAGTAGTATACCGAATAGCAATCAGCCCCAGCATTTT
TRBV15,NA,many,TRBJ1-2,CATSRGETGYGYTF,TGTGCCACCAGCAGAGGAGAGACAGGCTATGGCTACACCTTC
TRBV7-2,NA,many,TRBJ1-2,CASSLRSQGYGDGYTF,TGTGCCAGCAGCTTAAGGTCCCAGGGCTATGGTGATGGCTACACCTTC
TRBV29-1,TRBD2,NA,TRBJ2-7,CSVQLAGGRYEQYF,TGCAGCGTTCAACTAGCGGGAGGGAGGTACGAGCAGTACTTC
TRBV27,NA,many,TRBJ2-3,CASRPDTGSDTQYF,TGTGCCAGCAGGCCGGACACAGGCTCCGATACGCAGTATTTT
TRBV30,NA,NA,TRBJ2-5,CAWSDRGKTQYF,TGTGCCTGGAGTGATAGGGGGAAGACCCAGTACTTC
TRBV7-9,TRBD2,many,TRBJ2-2,CASSLGLAGDTGELFF,TGTGCCAGCAGCTTAGGACTAGCGGGAGACACCGGGGAGCTGTTTTTT
TRBV5-1,TRBD1,NA,TRBJ1-6,CASRLTTGGNSPLHF,TGCGCCAGCAGACTTACGACAGGGGGTAATTCACCCCTCCACTTT
TRBV18,NA,many,TRBJ2-5,CASSPPLETQYF,TGTGCCAGCTCACCACCATTAGAGACCCAGTACTTC
TRBV5-6,NA,many,TRBJ1-5,CASSFQGNLPQHF,TGTGCCAGCAGCTTTCAAGGGAATTTGCCCCAGCATTTT
TRBV29-1,NA,NA,TRBJ2-4,CSVNEGNIQYF,TGCAGCGTTAATGAGGGAAACATTCAGTACTTC
TRBV5-1,TRBD2,NA,TRBJ2-2,CASSLVLAGTGELFF,TGCGCCAGCAGCTTGGTATTAGCGGGCACCGGGGAGCTGTTTTTT
TRBV19,NA,NA,TRBJ2-7,CASSTTKPGSYEQYF,TGTGCCAGTAGCACGACAAAACCGGGGTCCTACGAGCAGTACTTC
TRBV14,TRBD2,medium-sized,TRBJ2-3,CASSQAAGVSTDTQYF,TGTGCCAGCAGCCAAGCGGCGGGAGTAAGCACAGATACGCAGTATTTT
TRBV20-1,NA,NA,TRBJ2-3,CSAARQTSYYTQYF,TGCAGTGCTGCGCGCCAAACTAGCTACTATACGCAGTATTTT
TRBV14,TRBD2,few,TRBJ2-3,CASSPRTSGRTSTDTQYF,TGTGCCAGCAGCCCGAGGACTAGCGGACGTACTAGCACAGATACGCAGTATTTT
TRBV5-1,NA,many,TRBJ2-3,CASSLGGGTDTQYF,TGCGCCAGCAGCTTGGGAGGGGGCACAGATACGCAGTATTTT
TRBV20-1,TRBD2,many,TRBJ2-1,CSAPPSGSSYNEQFF,TGCAGTGCTCCACCTAGCGGGAGCTCCTACAATGAGCAGTTCTTC
TRBV6-2/TRBV6-3,NA,medium-sized,TRBJ2-7,CASSYYPGLLVSYEQYF,TGTGCCAGCAGTTATTATCCGGGACTCCTCGTCTCCTACGAGCAGTACTTC
TRBV6-1,NA,NA,TRBJ2-1,CASTRAPNGNEQFF,TGTGCCAGCACACGGGCTCCCAATGGCAATGAGCAGTTCTTC
TRBV5-6,NA,many,TRBJ1-2,CASSLGQGPYGYTF,TGTGCCAGCAGCTTGGGGCAGGGGCCCTATGGCTACACCTTC
TRBV7-2,NA,once,TRBJ2-2,CASSLGDGGELFF,TGTGCCAGCAGCTTAGGGGATGGCGGGGAGCTGTTTTTT
TRBV25-1,TRBD1,many,TRBJ2-1,CASSGQGYNEQFF,TGTGCCAGCTCGGGACAGGGATACAATGAGCAGTTCTTC
TRBV5-6,NA,medium-sized,TRBJ2-3,CASSFKDTQYF,TGTGCCAGCAGCTTCAAAGATACGCAGTATTTT
TRBV20-1,NA,many,TRBJ2-1,CSASSASNYNEQFF,TGCAGTGCTAGTTCAGCCAGCAATTACAATGAGCAGTTCTTC
TRBV7-3,NA,many,TRBJ2-3,CASSLEGRNTQYF,TGTGCCAGCAGCTTAGAGGGGAGGAATACGCAGTATTTT
TRBV4-2,NA,NA,TRBJ2-2,CASSQDRRKDTGELFF,TGTGCCAGCAGCCAAGATCGGCGAAAGGACACCGGGGAGCTGTTTTTT
TRBV18,NA,many,TRBJ1-5,CASSPPGAGPNQPQHF,TGTGCCAGCTCACCACCCGGGGCAGGACCGAATCAGCCCCAGCATTTT
TRBV7-2,TRBD1,few,TRBJ1-3,CASGKQGAGNTIYF,TGTGCCAGCGGAAAACAGGGGGCTGGAAACACCATATATTTT
TRBV2,NA,many,TRBJ2-3,CASSVKSTQYF,TGTGCCAGCAGTGTTAAATCCACGCAGTATTTT
TRBV5-1,NA,many,TRBJ2-2,CASMMGGELFF,TGCGCCAGCATGATGGGCGGGGAGCTGTTTTTT
TRBV7-2,NA,medium-sized,TRBJ1-3,CASSTGGGYSGNTIYF,TGTGCCAGCAGCACCGGGGGCGGTTACTCTGGAAACACCATATATTTT
TRBV5-5,NA,medium-sized,TRBJ2-1,CASSLGRTGRAYNEQFF,TGTGCCAGCAGCTTGGGGCGAACAGGGAGGGCCTACAATGAGCAGTTCTTC
TRBV10-3,NA,many,TRBJ1-2,CAIGAQPNYGYTF,TGTGCCATTGGGGCCCAACCTAACTATGGCTACACCTTC
TRBV3-1,NA,many,TRBJ1-2,CASSQWDKSLYGYTF,TGTGCCAGCAGCCAATGGGACAAGAGCCTCTATGGCTACACCTTC
TRBV20-1,NA,many,TRBJ2-5,CSATGRQETQYF,TGCAGTGCTACCGGTCGACAAGAGACCCAGTACTTC
TRBV11-3,TRBD1,many,TRBJ2-1,CASSTRQGGYNEQFF,TGTGCCAGCAGCACGCGACAGGGGGGCTACAATGAGCAGTTCTTC
TRBV29-1,NA,many,TRBJ1-5,CSVETGSGPQHF,TGCAGCGTTGAAACAGGTAGTGGGCCCCAGCATTTT
TRBV20-1,TRBD1,many,TRBJ2-5,CSAIRQGKETQYF,TGCAGTGCCATAAGACAGGGGAAAGAGACCCAGTACTTC
TRBV20-1,NA,many,TRBJ1-1,CSAMGGVMNTEAFF,TGCAGTGCTATGGGAGGGGTCATGAACACTGAAGCTTTCTTT
TRBV29-1,TRBD2,many,TRBJ2-1,CSVALLAGDYNEQFF,TGCAGCGTGGCTTTATTAGCGGGGGATTACAATGAGCAGTTCTTC
TRBV7-8,TRBD2,few,TRBJ2-2,CASSPRSGLAGVHGELFF,TGTGCCAGCAGCCCGCGGTCGGGACTAGCGGGAGTCCACGGGGAGCTGTTTTTT
TRBV7-3,NA,few,TRBJ2-5,CASSRGDQETQYF,TGTGCCAGCAGCCGTGGAGACCAAGAGACCCAGTACTTC
TRBV20-1,TRBD2,large,TRBJ2-7,CSARDLSGSFNEQYF,TGCAGTGCTAGAGATCTCAGCGGGAGTTTTAACGAGCAGTACTTC
TRBV12-3/TRBV12-4,NA,medium-sized,TRBJ1-2,CASSPAQADYGYTF,TGTGCCAGCAGCCCAGCCCAGGCTGACTATGGCTACACCTTC
TRBV20-1,NA,NA,TRBJ2-7,CSAPTQLANEQYF,TGCAGTGCCCCTACCCAACTAGCCAACGAGCAGTACTTC